This T cell receptor beta chain comes out of a study of T cell repertoires in cytomegalovirus infection. General study results and limits: It was HLA-C-restricted CMV-specific TCR beta clonotypes that dominated the response ex vivo.

TCRdb independently ran MiXCR on the reads; one entry per CDR3 protein. This sample has roughly 310,000 distinct CDR3 sequences, with around 29% found just once. This clonotype occurred many times. As yet, its antigen is unknown. CDR1 is LNHDA, CDR2 SQIVND, per germline (reference sequence). V was shortened by 4 bases and J by 4 bases, with 10 bases between the two germline ends. The length of the CDR3 is 13 residues. Sequences were derived from cultured PBMCs, sampled from culture after CMV antigen stimulation. The chain joins TRBV19 to TRBJ1-1; tentatively, D is TRBD1 (5 bases). This TCR derives from a human donor in good health (CMV status not recorded). Some clones in this sample may be carry-over from other donors' samples. The CDR3, as DNA: TGTGCCAGTAGTACTCCAGGGAGCACTGAAGCTTTCTTT. It codes for CASSTPGSTEAFF.